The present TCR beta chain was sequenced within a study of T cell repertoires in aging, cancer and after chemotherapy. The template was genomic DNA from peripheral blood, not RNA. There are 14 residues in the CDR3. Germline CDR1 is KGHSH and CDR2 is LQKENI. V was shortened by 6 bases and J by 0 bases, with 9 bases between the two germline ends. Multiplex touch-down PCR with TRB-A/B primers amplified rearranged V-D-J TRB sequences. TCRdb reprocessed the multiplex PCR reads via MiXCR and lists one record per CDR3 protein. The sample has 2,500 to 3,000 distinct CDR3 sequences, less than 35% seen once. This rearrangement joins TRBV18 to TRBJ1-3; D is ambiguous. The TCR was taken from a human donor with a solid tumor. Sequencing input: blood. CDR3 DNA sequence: TGTGCCAGCTCCCCTTCGAGCTCTGGAAACACCATATATTTT. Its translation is CASSPSSSGNTIYF.